This section outlines one T cell receptor beta chain sequence together with its context. The target of this receptor is not known. The sample holds no much larger clone one base away, and base qualities are not on file. PBMCs were isolated by Ficoll-Paque density gradient centrifugation. The data were obtained in a study of T-cell memory formation after mild COVID-19 listed by TCRdb under 2021. Notes on the research overall: Most TCR sequence clusters were specific to one of the two donors. In a couple of donors, T-cell clones that expanded and contracted after mild COVID-19 were tracked by sequencing TCRalpha and TCRbeta repertoires over time. The cohort comprised two young, previously healthy adult volunteers, one female and one male. What the authors observed across the whole study: Contracting CD4+ clones appeared mostly in the CM and EM memory subsets, whereas CD8+ clones were enriched in EMRA. Balanced CD4/CD8 phenotypes were observed for clones contracting from day 15 to 85, whereas a bias towards CD4+ was observed for a second wave of clones expanding from day 15 to 37. Only two mild cases were covered by the study, and larger cohorts that include severe cases with pre-infection samples were considered necessary. The detection of some responding clones in pre-infection memory suggests that pre-existing cross-reactive memory T cells joined the SARS-CoV-2 response. SARS-CoV-2 specificity of the second-wave clones peaking on day 37 was not confirmed.

Reading the germline V gene (reference sequence) gives CDR1 DFQATT and CDR2 SNEGSKA. The CDR3 runs 16 amino acids, cysteine and phenylalanine included. Solely the CDR3 DNA is kept, with 48 bases framed from the first base. V loses 0 bases at its end and J loses 5 bases; junction bases beyond the gene matches: 8. Sequencing instrument: Illumina NovaSeq 6000. TCRalpha and TCRbeta cDNA libraries were constructed by 5'RACE with constant-segment primers, with sample barcodes and unique molecular identifiers being introduced. Trizol reagent was used to extract RNA from every sample. The libraries were amplified in two PCR steps, and the second step added a second sample barcode and Illumina TruSeq adapters. Sequencing of the libraries was done on an Illumina NovaSeq, producing 2 x 150 bp paired-end reads. Regarding the original processing steps: Reads were demultiplexed and collapsed into UMI-guided consensus sequences with migec v1.2.7. Using mixcr v2.1.11, UMI consensuses were aligned to TRA and TRB V and J templates and then assembled into clonotypes. A clonotype was counted as expanded or contracted only if both edgeR and NoisET called the change significant, with noise models trained on biological replicates. edgeR calls used a false discovery rate-adjusted p below 0.01 and a log2 fold-change threshold of 1. As an exploratory analysis of dynamics, max-normalized trajectories of the 1000 most abundant clonotypes were examined by PCA with hierarchical clustering. Separately sequenced CD4+ and CD8+ repertoires were used to assign a CD4 or CD8 phenotype to each responding clone. The public reads were quality trimmed at Q25 with fastp and then assembled into clones with MiXCR by TCRdb, keeping productive beta chains. One record per CDR3 amino acid sequence lists the most common genes and DNA. What appears here as the V and J calls and clone size reflects TCRdb's work, not the paper's. The sample table records 150,000 to 200,000 distinct CDR3 sequences; roughly 16% of these occur just once. The top ten clones comprise roughly 1.9% of the sample.

This receptor was obtained from an adult woman who had mild COVID-19 (a few samples of this study predate the infection). The sample titles of this study are shuffled in the database, so cell type and time point are left out; the donor was told from shared clones. Sequencing input: PBMCs or a T cell subset sorted from them (not recorded which). This receptor chain uses TRBV20-1 and TRBJ2-3, and 10 junction bases match TRBD2. The DNA is as follows: TGCAGTGCTAGAGATCCCAGCGGGGGGGCCTTAGATACGCAGTATTTT. Translated, it reads CSARDPSGGALDTQYF.